The 2 T cell receptor beta chains below come from one sample, sequenced in a study of T cell responses to AZD1222 COVID-19 vaccine. Repertoires were generated with immunoSEQ multiplex PCR, while TCRdb's copy carries only in-frame clones and drops some. The sample holds over 150,000 clones, 80% to 90% seen once. Source: peripheral blood, taken on day 0 of AZD1222 vaccination. These receptors were obtained from an adult in good health.

V is TRBV4-2 and J is TRBJ2-2, with TRBD2 matching over 9 bases. The CDR3 spans 18 residues. The germline CDR1 and CDR2 sequences are LGHNA and YNFKEQ. The V gene end was trimmed by 0 bases and the J gene end by 3 bases; junction bases not matched to a gene: 8. CDR3 residues: CASSQDGSGRKDTGELFF. CDR3 bases: TGTGCCAGCAGCCAAGATGGTAGCGGGAGAAAGGACACCGGGGAGCTGTTTTTT.

This chain uses TRBV7-2 with TRBJ1-4; 8 bases fit TRBD1. CDR1 is SGHTA and CDR2 is FQGNSA in the germline V gene. The CDR3 extends over 14 amino acids. V gave up 4 bases and J gave up 8 bases; unmatched junction bases: 6. The CDR3: CASSSKTGVEKLFF. The CDR3 DNA sequence: TGTGCCAGCAGCTCTAAGACAGGGGTCGAAAAACTGTTTTTT.